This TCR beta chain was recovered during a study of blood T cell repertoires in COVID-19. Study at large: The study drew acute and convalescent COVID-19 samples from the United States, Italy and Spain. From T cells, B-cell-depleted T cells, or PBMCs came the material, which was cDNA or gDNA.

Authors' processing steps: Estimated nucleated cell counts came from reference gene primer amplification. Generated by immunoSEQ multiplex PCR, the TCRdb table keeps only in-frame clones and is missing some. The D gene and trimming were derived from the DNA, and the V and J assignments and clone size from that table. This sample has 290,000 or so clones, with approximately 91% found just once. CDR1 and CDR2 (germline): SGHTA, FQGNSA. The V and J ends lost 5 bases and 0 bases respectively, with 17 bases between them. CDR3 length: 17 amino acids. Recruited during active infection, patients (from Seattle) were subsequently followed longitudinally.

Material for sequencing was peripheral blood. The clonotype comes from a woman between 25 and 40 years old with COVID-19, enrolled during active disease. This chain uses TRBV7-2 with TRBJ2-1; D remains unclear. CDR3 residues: CASSPVGDRSSYNEQFF. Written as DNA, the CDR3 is TGTGCCAGCAGCCCTGTCGGCGACCGGAGCTCCTACAATGAGCAGTTCTTC.